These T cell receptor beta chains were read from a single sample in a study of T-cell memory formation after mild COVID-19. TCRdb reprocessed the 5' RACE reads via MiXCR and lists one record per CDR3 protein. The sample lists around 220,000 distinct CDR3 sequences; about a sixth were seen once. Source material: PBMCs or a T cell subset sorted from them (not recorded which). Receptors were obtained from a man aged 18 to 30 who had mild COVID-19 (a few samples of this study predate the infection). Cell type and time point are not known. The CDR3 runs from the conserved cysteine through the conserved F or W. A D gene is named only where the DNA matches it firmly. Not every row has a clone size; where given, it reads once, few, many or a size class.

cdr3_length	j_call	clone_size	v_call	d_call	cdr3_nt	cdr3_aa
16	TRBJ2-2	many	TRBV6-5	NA	TGTGCCAGCAGTTACCCGAGGGGTGGGGTCACCGGGGAGCTGTTTTTT	CASSYPRGGVTGELFF
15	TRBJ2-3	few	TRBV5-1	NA	TGCGCCAGTACCCGCCGGGCTAGCTTCACAGATACGCAGTATTTT	CASTRRASFTDTQYF
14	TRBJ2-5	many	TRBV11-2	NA	TGTGCCAGCAGCACTCCGCGGGTTTCAGAGACCCAGTACTTC	CASSTPRVSETQYF
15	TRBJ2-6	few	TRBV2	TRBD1	TGTGCCAGCAGAAGACAGGGCCCTGGGGCCAACGTCCTGACTTTC	CASRRQGPGANVLTF
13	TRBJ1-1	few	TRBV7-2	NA	TGTGCCAGCAGCTTCGCAGGGTCGACTGAAGCTTTCTTT	CASSFAGSTEAFF
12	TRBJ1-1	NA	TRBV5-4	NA	TGTGCCAGCAGTCCCGCGGGGGCTTCTGCTTTCTTT	CASSPAGASAFF
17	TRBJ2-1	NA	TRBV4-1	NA	TGCGCCAGCAGCCAAGATTTGCCGTCCCGCTCCTACAATGAGCAGTTCTTC	CASSQDLPSRSYNEQFF
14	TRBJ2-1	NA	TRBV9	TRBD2	TGTGCCAGCAGCGCGGGACTAGGGGGTAATGAGCAGTTCTTC	CASSAGLGGNEQFF
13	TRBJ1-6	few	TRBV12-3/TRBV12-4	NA	TGTGCCAGCAGTTTGTCGACTAATTCACCCCTCCACTTT	CASSLSTNSPLHF
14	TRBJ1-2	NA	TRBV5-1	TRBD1	TGCGCCAGCAGCTTGGGGACAGGGAACTATGGCTACACCTTC	CASSLGTGNYGYTF
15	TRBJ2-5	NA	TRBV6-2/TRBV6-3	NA	TGTGCCAGCAGCCCTCACCGGGGAGGCCAAGAGACCCAGTACTTC	CASSPHRGGQETQYF
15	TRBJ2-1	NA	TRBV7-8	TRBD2	TGTGCCAGCAGCCAAAGACCAGCGGGGGTAAATGAGCAGTTCTTC	CASSQRPAGVNEQFF
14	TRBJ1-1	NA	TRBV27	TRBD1	TGTGCCAGCAGTCGGAGGACAGGGCTCACTGAAGCTTTCTTT	CASSRRTGLTEAFF
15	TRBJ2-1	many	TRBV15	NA	TGTGCCACCAGCCGGCCAGGCCAGCCCTACAATGAGCAGTTCTTC	CATSRPGQPYNEQFF
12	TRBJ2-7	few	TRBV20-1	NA	TGCAGTGCTAGCCGACTGGATCTCGAGCAGTACTTC	CSASRLDLEQYF
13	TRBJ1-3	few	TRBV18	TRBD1	TGTGCCAGCTCGCTCGACAGGGGAAGCACCATATATTTT	CASSLDRGSTIYF
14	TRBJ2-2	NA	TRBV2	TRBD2	TGTGCCAGCATTAGCGGGGGGCTTACCGGGGAGCTGTTTTTT	CASISGGLTGELFF
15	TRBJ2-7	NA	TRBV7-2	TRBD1	TGTGCCAGCAGCTTAAAACAGGGGGCCACCTACGAGCAGTACTTC	CASSLKQGATYEQYF
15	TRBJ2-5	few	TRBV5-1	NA	TGCGCCAGCACAGTATTGCCAGGTGAACAAGAGACCCAGTACTTC	CASTVLPGEQETQYF
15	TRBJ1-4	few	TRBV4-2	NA	TGTGCCAGCAGCCAAGGATGGCGAACTAATGAAAAACTGTTTTTT	CASSQGWRTNEKLFF
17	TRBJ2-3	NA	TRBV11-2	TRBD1	TGTGCCAGCAGCTTAGTTTCACCGGGACAGGGAACAGATACGCAGTATTTT	CASSLVSPGQGTDTQYF
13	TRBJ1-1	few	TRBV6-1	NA	TGTGCCAGCAGTGGGGTCTTGAACACTGAAGCTTTCTTT	CASSGVLNTEAFF
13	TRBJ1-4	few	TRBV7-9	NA	TGTGCCAGCAGCTCCTCGGGCTCGGTGAAACTGTTTTTT	CASSSSGSVKLFF
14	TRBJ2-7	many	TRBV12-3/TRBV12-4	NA	TGTGCCAGCAGTTTGGGGCAGGACTTATACGAGCAGTACTTC	CASSLGQDLYEQYF
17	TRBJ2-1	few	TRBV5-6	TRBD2	TGTGCCAGCAGCTTCCCCGGGACTAGCGGGGGGGCCGATGAGCAGTTCTTC	CASSFPGTSGGADEQFF
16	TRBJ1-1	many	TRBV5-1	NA	TGCGCCAGCAGCCCGGGGGGTGGGGAGATGAACACTGAAGCTTTCTTT	CASSPGGGEMNTEAFF
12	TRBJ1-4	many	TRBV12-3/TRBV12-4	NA	TGTGCCAGCAGCCGGACAGAAGAAAAACTGTTTTTT	CASSRTEEKLFF
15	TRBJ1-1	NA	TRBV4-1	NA	TGCGCCAGCAGCCAGACGGGACACGGGAACACTGAAGCTTTCTTT	CASSQTGHGNTEAFF
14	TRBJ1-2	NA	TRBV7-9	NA	TGTGCCAGCAGCCCCTGGGGAGGCGCCGATGGCTACACCTTC	CASSPWGGADGYTF
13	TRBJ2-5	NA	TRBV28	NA	TGTGCCAGCAGTTCCCTGGACCGGGAGACCCAGTACTTC	CASSSLDRETQYF
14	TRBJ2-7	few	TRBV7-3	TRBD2	TGTGCCAGCAGCTTACTAGCGGGGTCCTACGAGCAGTACTTC	CASSLLAGSYEQYF
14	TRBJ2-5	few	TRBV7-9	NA	TGTGCCAGCAGCCCCCAGACTACCCAACAGACCCAGTACTTC	CASSPQTTQQTQYF
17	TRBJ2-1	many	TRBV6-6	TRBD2	TGTGCCAGCAGTTACTCGGGACTAGCGGGGGTCTACAATGAGCAGTTCTTC	CASSYSGLAGVYNEQFF
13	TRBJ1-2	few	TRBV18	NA	TGTGCCAGCTCACCACGGGGGCTAGAGGGCTACACCTTC	CASSPRGLEGYTF
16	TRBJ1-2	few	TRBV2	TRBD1	TGTGCCAGCAGTCCGCCAACAGGGGCCTATGCCTATGGCTACACCTTC	CASSPPTGAYAYGYTF